This TCR beta chain comes out of a study of T cell responses to AZD1222 COVID-19 vaccine. Study-level results: Spike-wide coverage was observed for vaccine-associated CD4 TCRs, with dominant responses at 160-218 and 743-854. Seropositivity was recorded at baseline in only a handful of AZD1222 recipients. Increased Spike-specific TCR breadth and depth were observed after two AZD1222 doses. Donors in the cohort were predominantly white British and more often female, and clonal diversity was possibly underestimated.

To note about this clone: What it binds is unknown.

CDR1 MNHEY and CDR2 SVGEGT come from the germline V gene. This CDR3 is 14 amino acids long. The V end lost 4 bases, the J end lost 9 bases, and 16 bases lay between the germline ends. Only in-frame clones appear in the TCRdb table, and some are missing; sequencing was by immunoSEQ multiplex PCR. The sample shows approximately 43,000 clones, approximately 90% of them seen only once. V gene TRBV6-2 or TRBV6-3 combines with J gene TRBJ1-5; no definite D call. The origin of this receptor is an adult who received the AZD1222 COVID-19 vaccine. The sample consisted of peripheral blood, taken 28 days after the second AZD1222 dose. The CDR3 spells CASSSRISDRPQHF. As DNA, the CDR3 is TGTGCCAGCAGTTCCAGGATAAGTGACCGGCCCCAGCATTTT.